This entry lists 10 T cell receptor beta chains sequenced from one sample in a study of CXCR3-negative and CXCR3-positive naive CD8 T cells. Study-level results: Comparison of naive cells showed more hydrophobic TRB CDR3s in CXCR3-positive than in CXCR3-negative naive cells.

The libraries of TRB cDNA were prepared using 5' RACE with UMI labels. TCRdb re-called the 5' RACE reads and shows each CDR3 protein once, DNA omitted. The sample holds about 120,000 distinct CDR3 sequences. Their antigens are not known. Sequencing was carried out using naive CXCR3+ CD8+ T cells from blood. Subset in this sample: CD45RO-CCR7+CD27+CD95- naive CD8+ T cells expressing CXCR3 (TNR3+). These TCRs come from a human donor in good health. Some clones in this sample may be carry-over from other donors' samples.

This chain connects TRBV7-3 to TRBJ2-3; TCRdb lists TRBD2, though no DNA is available to test this call. The CDR3 sequence is 13 residues long. The germline V gene has CDR1 SGHTA and CDR2 FQGTGA. The CDR3 reads CASSAGPTDTQYF.

The V gene is TRBV12-3 or TRBV12-4, the J gene TRBJ2-1. This CDR3 has 13 residues. The CDR3 is CASSPGLYNEQFF.

The CDR3 here is CASSSWGPGVYNEQFF. V usage is TRBV12-3 or TRBV12-4 and J usage is TRBJ2-1; absent DNA, TCRdb's TRBD2 call cannot be checked. The CDR3 runs 16 residues.

This chain links TRBV29-1 with TRBJ2-7. Per the germline V gene, CDR1 is SQVTM and CDR2 is ANQGSEA. CDR3 size: 13 residues. The CDR3 here is CSVENNSPYEQYF.

The chain carries TRBV2 and TRBJ2-5; TCRdb's D gene call, TRBD1, goes unchecked for lack of DNA. The CDR3 totals 14 residues. Germline V lookup: CDR1 SNHLY, CDR2 FYNNEI. CDR3 protein: CASSEAGGLETQYF.

The chain uses TRBV4-3 and TRBJ2-7; TCRdb's D call of TRBD1 is untestable without DNA. The V gene's germline CDR1 is LGHNA and CDR2 YSLEER. The CDR3 loop spans 17 amino acids. The CDR3: CASSQGSSGVRIHEQYF.

The rearrangement joins TRBV28 to TRBJ2-7; TCRdb's D gene call, TRBD1, goes unchecked for lack of DNA. The CDR3 sequence is 14 residues long. Germline V gene lookup returns CDR1 MDHEN and CDR2 SYDVKM. The CDR3 loop reads CASSWTRGFDEQYF.

This chain joins TRBV6-2 or TRBV6-3 and TRBJ1-5; lacking DNA, the TRBD1 call made by TCRdb goes unchecked. The CDR3 extends over 17 amino acids. The germline gives CDR1 MNHEY, CDR2 SVGEGT. CDR3 residues: CASSLGSTGVFSQPQHF.

The genes are TRBV4-1 and TRBJ1-2. From germline, CDR1 is MGHRA and CDR2 YSYEKL. There are 13 residues in the CDR3. CDR3 region: CASSHWIEEGYTF.

V is TRBV9 and J is TRBJ2-3; the TCRdb call, TRBD1, lacks DNA for checking. The CDR3 totals 14 residues. Germline assignment: CDR1 SGDLS and CDR2 YYNGEE. CDR3 protein: CASSARDRTDTQYF.